This TCR beta chain was profiled in a study of cytomegalovirus exposure and HLA in healthy donors. Primers for the PCR totalled 60 Vbeta and 13 Jbeta. The authors' processing: Among the unique TCR beta chains that a later analysis counted, about 81 million in all, 9.5 million to 11 million were shared. TCRdb's copy holds only in-frame clones and misses some; the assay was immunoSEQ multiplex PCR. V and J calls plus clone size are reproduced from that table; the DNA served to infer D and trimming. The sample yields some 120,000 clones, roughly four fifths seen once. Concerning this clone itself: As yet, its antigen is unknown.

CDR3 length equals 14 residues. Germline loops: CDR1 MNHEY, CDR2 SMNVEV (reference sequence). The junction had 5 bases not matched to a gene; V was cut back by 5 bases and J by 6 bases. Overall study findings and caveats: Several of the most significant clusters appeared, in a later analysis, to be linked to common viral pathogens. Among TCR beta chains, those listed as cytomegalovirus-associated numbered around 160. As a later analysis revealed, the rate of TCR association differed by HLA locus, with DRB1 most and HLA-C fewest.

The source of this sequence is a woman aged 40-49 years in good health and CMV-seronegative. Specimen: PBMCs. The rearrangement joins TRBV27 to TRBJ1-1; 11 bases map to TRBD1. This CDR3 reads CASSPWGQGAEAFF. Here the CDR3 DNA reads TGTGCCAGCAGTCCATGGGGACAGGGGGCTGAAGCTTTCTTT.